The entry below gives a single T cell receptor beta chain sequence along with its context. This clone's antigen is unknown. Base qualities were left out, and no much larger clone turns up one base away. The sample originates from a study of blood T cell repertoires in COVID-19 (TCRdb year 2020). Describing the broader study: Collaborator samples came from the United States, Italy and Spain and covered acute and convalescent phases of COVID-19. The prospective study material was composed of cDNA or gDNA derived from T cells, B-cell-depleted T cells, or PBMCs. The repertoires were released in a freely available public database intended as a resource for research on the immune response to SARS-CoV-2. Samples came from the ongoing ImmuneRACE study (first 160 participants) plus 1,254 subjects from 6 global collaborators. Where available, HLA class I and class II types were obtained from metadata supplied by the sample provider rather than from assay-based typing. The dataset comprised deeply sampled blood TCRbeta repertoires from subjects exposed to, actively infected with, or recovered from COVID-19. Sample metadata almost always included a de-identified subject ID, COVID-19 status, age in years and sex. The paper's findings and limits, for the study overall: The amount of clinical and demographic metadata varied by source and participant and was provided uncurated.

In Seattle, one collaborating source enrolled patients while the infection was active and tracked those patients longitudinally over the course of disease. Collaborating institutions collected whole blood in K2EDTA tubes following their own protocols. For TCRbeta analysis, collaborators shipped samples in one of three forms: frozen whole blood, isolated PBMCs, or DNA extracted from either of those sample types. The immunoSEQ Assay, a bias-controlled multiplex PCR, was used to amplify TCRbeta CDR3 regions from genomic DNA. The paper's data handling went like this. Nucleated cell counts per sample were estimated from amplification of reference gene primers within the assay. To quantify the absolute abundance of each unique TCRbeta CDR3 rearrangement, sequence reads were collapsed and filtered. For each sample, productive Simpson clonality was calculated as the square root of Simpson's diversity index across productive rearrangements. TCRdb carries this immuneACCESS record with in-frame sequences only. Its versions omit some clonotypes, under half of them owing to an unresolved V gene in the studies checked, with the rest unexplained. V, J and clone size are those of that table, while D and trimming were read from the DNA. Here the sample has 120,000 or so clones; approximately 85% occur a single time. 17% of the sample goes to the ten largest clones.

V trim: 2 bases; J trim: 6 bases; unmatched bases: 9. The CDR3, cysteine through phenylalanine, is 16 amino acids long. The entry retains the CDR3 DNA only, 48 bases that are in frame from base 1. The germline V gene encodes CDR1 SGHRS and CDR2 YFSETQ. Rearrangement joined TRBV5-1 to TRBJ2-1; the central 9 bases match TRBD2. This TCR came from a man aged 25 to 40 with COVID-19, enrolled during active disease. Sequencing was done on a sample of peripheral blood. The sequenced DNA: TGCGCCAGCAGCTTCACTATAGCGGGGGCGATCAATGAGCAGTTCTTC. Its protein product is CASSFTIAGAINEQFF.